The 5 T cell receptor beta chains reported below all come from one sample, sequenced in a study of blood T cell repertoires in COVID-19. The data were produced by immunoSEQ multiplex PCR, yet TCRdb's version contains in-frame clones alone and is incomplete. This sample has hundreds of thousands of clones, with 80% to 90% found just once. What was sequenced was peripheral blood. These receptors came from a woman aged 40-49 years who had recovered from COVID-19.

Only a few counts were recorded for this clone. The chain uses TRBV6-6 and TRBJ1-1; no clear D. V lost 2 bases and J lost 11, with 15 bases in between. The CDR3 loop spans 13 amino acids. Germline assignment: CDR1 MNHNY and CDR2 SVGAGI (reference sequence). The CDR3 coding sequence is TGTGCCAGCAGTTACGGGTCAGGTTTTTGGGCTTTCTTT. This sequence encodes CASSYGSGFWAFF.

V gene TRBV10-1 combines with J gene TRBJ2-3; unclear D gene. Trimming removed 0 bases at V and 5 bases at J, with 6 bases between. The CDR3 is 13 amino acids. CDR1 and CDR2 from the germline V gene are WNHNN and SYGVQD (reference sequence). This chain's CDR3 is CASSESFVDTQYF. The DNA of the CDR3 is TGCGCCAGCAGTGAGTCGTTCGTAGATACGCAGTATTTT.

The chain combines TRBV5-1 with TRBJ1-4; D unresolved. This CDR3 is built from 16 residues. Germline V CDR1 and CDR2: SGHRS, YFSETQ. V gave up 0 bases and J gave up 5 bases, with 14 bases separating them. The CDR3 coding sequence is TGCGCCAGCAGCTTGGGTGGTGGCGGGTGGAATGAAAAACTGTTTTTT. This encodes CASSLGGGGWNEKLFF.

V gene TRBV5-1 combines with J gene TRBJ2-2; tentatively, D is TRBD2 (7 bases). Germline V gene sequence: CDR1 SGHRS, CDR2 YFSETQ. The CDR3 contains 15 residues. Trimming left V 1 base short and J 5 bases short, with 12 bases between. The CDR3 sequence is CASSLRGGLTGELFF. The CDR3 bases are TGCGCCAGCAGCTTGAGGGGGGGCCTTACCGGGGAGCTGTTTTTT.

The chain joins TRBV30 to TRBJ2-3; 10 bases agree with TRBD2. Germline CDR1 is GTSNPN and CDR2 is SVGIG (reference sequence). V shed 4 bases and J 2 bases; nucleotides not matched to a gene: 15. The CDR3 is made up of 18 amino acids. Written as DNA, the CDR3 is TGTGCCTGGATACCGCTAGCGGGGGCGACGGCTACCACAGATACGCAGTATTTT. Amino acids: CAWIPLAGATATTDTQYF.